A selection of T cell receptor beta chains follows, all from one sample in a study of T cell repertoires in cytomegalovirus infection. TCRdb ran MiXCR on the reads and lists one entry per CDR3 protein. This table has about 140,000 distinct CDR3 sequences, under 8.5% appearing once. Sequenced input: PBMCs. These TCRs come from a human donor in good health (CMV status not recorded). Some clones in this sample may be carry-over from other donors' samples. Each CDR3 is given with its conserved first and last residue. The D gene is left open where the match is weak. Size values are once, few and many counts, or a class for expanded clones, and some rows have none.

d_gene,j_gene,abundance,len,v_gene,CDR3aa,CDR3nt
NA,TRBJ2-7,many,14,TRBV24-1,CATSDLGTGNEQYF,TGTGCCACCAGTGATTTGGGAACAGGGAACGAGCAGTACTTC
NA,TRBJ1-2,few,12,TRBV29-1,CSVEENNYGYTF,TGCAGCGTTGAAGAAAATAACTATGGCTACACCTTC
TRBD1,TRBJ1-2,many,15,TRBV7-3,CASSLTGTVVNGYTF,TGTGCCAGCAGCTTGACCGGGACAGTTGTTAATGGCTACACCTTC
NA,TRBJ1-5,few,14,TRBV20-1,CSARDASGYQPQHF,TGCAGTGCTAGAGATGCGTCAGGGTATCAGCCCCAGCATTTT
TRBD2,TRBJ2-2,many,16,TRBV6-2/TRBV6-3,CASSYSIAGGTGELFF,TGTGCCAGCAGTTACTCGATAGCGGGGGGTACCGGGGAGCTGTTTTTT
NA,TRBJ2-7,many,12,TRBV7-8,CASSFGVYEQYF,TGTGCCAGCAGCTTTGGGGTCTACGAGCAGTACTTC
NA,TRBJ2-5,many,16,TRBV10-3,CAISDPEQGVIETQYF,TGTGCCATCAGTGATCCGGAACAGGGAGTGATAGAGACCCAGTACTTC
TRBD1,TRBJ1-1,many,15,TRBV20-1,CSAVTGGFLRTEAFF,TGCAGTGCTGTGACAGGGGGCTTTCTACGCACTGAAGCTTTCTTT
NA,TRBJ2-2,many,14,TRBV2,CASIPDFGTGELFF,TGTGCCAGCATACCCGACTTTGGGACCGGGGAGCTGTTTTTT
TRBD1,TRBJ2-7,many,14,TRBV6-2/TRBV6-3,CASSTRQGRSEQYF,TGTGCCAGCAGTACCCGACAGGGGAGAAGCGAGCAGTACTTC
TRBD1,TRBJ1-4,few,13,TRBV29-1,CSAGDRGREKLFF,TGCAGCGCCGGGGACAGGGGGCGAGAAAAACTGTTTTTT
NA,TRBJ1-1,NA,14,TRBV12-3/TRBV12-4,CASSFRTPNTEAFF,TGTGCCAGCAGTTTTCGAACGCCTAACACTGAAGCTTTCTTT
TRBD1,TRBJ2-4,NA,19,TRBV20-1,CSASPTGTGNLHNENIQYF,TGCAGTGCTAGCCCCACTGGGACAGGGAATCTCCACAACGAAAACATTCAGTACTTC
TRBD1,TRBJ1-1,many,15,TRBV12-3/TRBV12-4,CASSTGRDRGTEAFF,TGTGCCAGCAGCACAGGCCGAGACAGGGGTACTGAAGCTTTCTTT
NA,TRBJ2-2,NA,14,TRBV20-1,CSARLAEGVGELFF,TGCAGTGCTCGGCTAGCGGAGGGGGTCGGGGAGCTGTTTTTT
TRBD1,TRBJ1-1,NA,16,TRBV5-4,CASSLPGQGGFTEAFF,TGTGCCAGCAGCTTGCCGGGACAGGGGGGGTTCACTGAAGCTTTCTTT
NA,TRBJ2-3,few,13,TRBV11-3,CASSWASTDTQYF,TGTGCCAGCAGCTGGGCCAGCACAGATACGCAGTATTTT
NA,TRBJ2-1,many,14,TRBV12-3/TRBV12-4,CASSLQVRANEQFF,TGTGCCAGCAGTTTACAGGTCAGAGCCAATGAGCAGTTCTTC
TRBD1,TRBJ1-6,many,19,TRBV5-1,CASSSSGTGARPNNSPLHF,TGCGCCAGCAGCTCCTCCGGGACAGGGGCCCGACCCAATAATTCACCCCTCCACTTT
TRBD1,TRBJ2-3,NA,14,TRBV11-3,CASSPQGSTDTQYF,TGTGCCAGCAGCCCACAGGGGAGCACAGATACGCAGTATTTT
NA,TRBJ1-2,many,13,TRBV20-1,CSATTASNYGYTF,TGCAGTGCTACGACAGCATCTAACTATGGCTACACCTTC
NA,TRBJ2-5,many,12,TRBV20-1,CSAGLSEETQYF,TGCAGTGCAGGCCTCTCGGAGGAGACCCAGTACTTC
TRBD1,TRBJ1-1,many,14,TRBV12-3/TRBV12-4,CASSLKGASGGAFF,TGTGCCAGCAGTCTCAAGGGGGCGTCAGGTGGAGCTTTCTTT
TRBD2,TRBJ2-1,few,18,TRBV5-1,CASSLAAPGLADYNEQFF,TGCGCCAGCAGCTTGGCAGCTCCGGGACTAGCGGATTACAATGAGCAGTTCTTC
NA,TRBJ1-1,many,14,TRBV19,CASSIRLMNTEAFF,TGTGCCAGTAGTATCCGGTTAATGAACACTGAAGCTTTCTTT
NA,TRBJ1-1,NA,13,TRBV5-1,CASSLEPVTEAFF,TGCGCCAGCAGCTTGGAGCCCGTCACTGAAGCTTTCTTT